The present T cell receptor beta chain was sequenced within a study of blood T cell repertoires in COVID-19. Whole-study context: Sites in the United States, Italy and Spain provided acute and convalescent COVID-19 samples. Sample material is recorded as cDNA or gDNA derived from T cells, B-cell-depleted T cells, or PBMCs.

In the authors' workflow: Counts of nucleated cells, estimated from reference gene primer amplification, were obtained. Assay used: immunoSEQ multiplex PCR; TCRdb lists only in-frame clones, some missing. V, J and clone size are taken as reported in that table, and D and trimming were inferred from the DNA itself. The sample carries 150,000 to 200,000 clones, about three quarters recorded once. Trimming cost V 6 bases and J 0 bases, with 8 bases left between them. CDR1 and CDR2 (germline): SNHLY, FYNNEI. CDR3 size: 13 residues. The source is a woman in her 50s with active or convalescent COVID-19. Source material: peripheral blood. The chain couples TRBV2 to TRBJ1-2, with unresolved D. CDR3 sequence reads: CASSADTNYGYTF. The CDR3 nucleotides are TGTGCCAGCAGCGCTGACACTAACTATGGCTACACCTTC.